The clone carrying this T cell receptor (beta chain) was counted between two and nine times. MiXCR, run by TCRdb on the RT-PCR reads, gives a single entry per CDR3 protein. The repertoire holds hundreds of thousands of distinct CDR3 sequences, with roughly 12% as singletons. V shed 0 bases and J 7 bases; nucleotides not matched to a gene: 7. The CDR3 is 15 residues long. In germline, CDR1 is SGHRS, CDR2 YFSETQ. This sample stems from a study of response to subunit inactivated influenza vaccine. These same data were also listed under a study on T cells expressing NK-cell markers. According to that study: TCR beta cDNA was generated via 5'RACE template switching incorporating UMIs. CD3+CD56+NKG2C+, CD3+CD56+NKG2C- and CD3+CD56-NKG2C+ T cells, once sorted, supplied the TCR beta repertoires. Among the eight sequenced donors, seven tested HCMV-seropositive and one tested seronegative.

This specimen consisted of PBMCs from blood, obtained on the day of vaccination. The chain recombines TRBV5-1 with TRBJ2-1, with TRBD2 matching over 7 bases. This sequence was found in a man in his fifties who received an inactivated influenza vaccine. The CDR3 DNA follows: TGCGCCAGCAGCTTGGGCGGGAGCGTGGTGAATGAGCAGTTCTTC. Its translation: CASSLGGSVVNEQFF.